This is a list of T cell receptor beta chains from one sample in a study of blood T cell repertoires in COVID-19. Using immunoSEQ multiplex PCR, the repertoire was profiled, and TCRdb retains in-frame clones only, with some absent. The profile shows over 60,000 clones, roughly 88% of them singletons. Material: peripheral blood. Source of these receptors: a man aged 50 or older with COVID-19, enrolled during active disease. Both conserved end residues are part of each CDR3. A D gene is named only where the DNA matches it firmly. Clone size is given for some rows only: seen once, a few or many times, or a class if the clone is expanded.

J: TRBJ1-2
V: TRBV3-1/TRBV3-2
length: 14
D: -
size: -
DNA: TGTGCCAGCAGCCAAGAAGCGCCGGCCTATGGCTACACCTTC
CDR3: CASSQEAPAYGYTF

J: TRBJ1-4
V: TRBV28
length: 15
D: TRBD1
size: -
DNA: TGTGCCAGCAGTTCTGACAGGGGGCGCGATGAAAAACTGTTTTTT
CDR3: CASSSDRGRDEKLFF

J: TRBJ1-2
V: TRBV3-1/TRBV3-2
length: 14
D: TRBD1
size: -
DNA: TGTGCCAGCAGCCACGCCTCGACAGGGCGCGGCTACACCTTC
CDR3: CASSHASTGRGYTF

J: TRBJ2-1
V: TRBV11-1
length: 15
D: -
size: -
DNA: TGTGCCAGCAGCCTTCGACTAGACTCCTACAATGAGCAGTTCTTC
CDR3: CASSLRLDSYNEQFF

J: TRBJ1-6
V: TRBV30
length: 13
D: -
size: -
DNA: TGTGCCTGGAGGAGGGGGGGGCACTCACCCCTCCACTTT
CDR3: CAWRRGGHSPLHF

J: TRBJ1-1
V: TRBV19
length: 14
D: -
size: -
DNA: TGTGCCAGTAGTCCTGGACTGCCGAACACTGAAGCTTTCTTT
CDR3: CASSPGLPNTEAFF

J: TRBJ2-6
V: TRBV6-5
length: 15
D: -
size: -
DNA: TGTGCCAGTGCTGAGTTCCACTCTGGGGCCAACGTCCTGACTTTC
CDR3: CASAEFHSGANVLTF

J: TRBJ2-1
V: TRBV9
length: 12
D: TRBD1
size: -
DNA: TGTGCCAGCAGCGCACAAGGGACAGCACGGTTCTTC
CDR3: CASSAQGTARFF

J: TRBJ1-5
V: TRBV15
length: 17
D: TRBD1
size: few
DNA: TGTGCCACCAGCAGACCCCCCCGACAGGGGGTTCCTCAGCCCCAGCATTTT
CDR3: CATSRPPRQGVPQPQHF

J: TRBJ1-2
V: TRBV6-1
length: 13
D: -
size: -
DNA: TGTGCCAGCAGTGACAGGGGAATCGATGGCTACACCTTC
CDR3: CASSDRGIDGYTF

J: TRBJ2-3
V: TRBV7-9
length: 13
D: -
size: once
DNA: TGTGCCAGCAGCTTGGCGGCTGCAGATACGCAGTATTTT
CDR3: CASSLAAADTQYF

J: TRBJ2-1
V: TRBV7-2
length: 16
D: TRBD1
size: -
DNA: TGTGCCAGCAGCTTACGGATGGGACAGGGGGCAAAGGAGCAGTTCTTC
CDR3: CASSLRMGQGAKEQFF

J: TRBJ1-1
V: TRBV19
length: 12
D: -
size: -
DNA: TGTGCCAGTAGGGCGGGGAACACTGAAGCTTTCTTT
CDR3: CASRAGNTEAFF

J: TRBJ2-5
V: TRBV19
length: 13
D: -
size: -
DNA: TGTGCCAGTAGCCCGGGATCTATCGAGACCCAGTACTTC
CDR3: CASSPGSIETQYF

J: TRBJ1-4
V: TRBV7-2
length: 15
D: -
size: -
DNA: TGTGCCAGCTCTCAAGGGACCGAAGGGAGGGGGAAACTGTTTTTT
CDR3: CASSQGTEGRGKLFF

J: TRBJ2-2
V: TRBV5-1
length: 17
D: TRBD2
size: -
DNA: TGCGCCAGCAGCTTGGGGGGACTAGCGGGTAACACCGGGGAGCTGTTTTTT
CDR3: CASSLGGLAGNTGELFF

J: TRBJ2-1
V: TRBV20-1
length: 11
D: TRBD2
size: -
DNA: TGCAGTGCTAGACTAGCGGGAGGTTGGTTCTTC
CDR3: CSARLAGGWFF

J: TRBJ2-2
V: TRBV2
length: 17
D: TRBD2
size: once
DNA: TGTGCCAGCAAGGGACTAGCGGGAGGGCCGGGCACCGGGGAGCTGTTTTTT
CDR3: CASKGLAGGPGTGELFF

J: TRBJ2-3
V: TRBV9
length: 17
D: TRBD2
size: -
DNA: TGTGCCAGCAGCGTAGCCACTAGCGGGAGTGGCGCAGATACGCAGTATTTT
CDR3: CASSVATSGSGADTQYF

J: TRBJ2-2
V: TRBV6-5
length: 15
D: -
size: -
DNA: TGTGCCAGCAGTTACGGGCTTGAGAACACCGGGGAGCTGTTTTTT
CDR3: CASSYGLENTGELFF

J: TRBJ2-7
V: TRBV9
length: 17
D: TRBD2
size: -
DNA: TGTGCCAGCAGCCCCCCCTCTAGCGGGAGTACCCCCTACGAGCAGTACTTC
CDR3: CASSPPSSGSTPYEQYF

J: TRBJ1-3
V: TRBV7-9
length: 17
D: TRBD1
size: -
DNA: TGTGCCAGCAGCTTAGGGGGGACAGGGGACTCTGGAAACACCATATATTTT
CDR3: CASSLGGTGDSGNTIYF

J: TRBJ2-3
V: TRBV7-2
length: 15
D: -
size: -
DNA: TGTGCCAGCAGCACCCGTCTAGCGTACACAGATACGCAGTATTTT
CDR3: CASSTRLAYTDTQYF

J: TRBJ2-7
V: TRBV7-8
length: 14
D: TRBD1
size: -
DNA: TGTGCCAGCAGCATATCGGGACAGTATCACGAGCAGTACTTC
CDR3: CASSISGQYHEQYF

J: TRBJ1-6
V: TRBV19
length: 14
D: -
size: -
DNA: TGTGCCAGTAGTAGCGGGAGAGAAGGATCACCCCTCCACTTT
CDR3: CASSSGREGSPLHF

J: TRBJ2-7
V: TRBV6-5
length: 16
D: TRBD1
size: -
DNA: TGTGCCAGCAGTTACGGATCCGGGACAGGGATCCACGAGCAGTACTTC
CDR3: CASSYGSGTGIHEQYF

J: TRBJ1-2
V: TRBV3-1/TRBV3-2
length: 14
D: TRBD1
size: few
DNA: TGTGCCAGCAGCCCCGGACAGGGGTTGGGTGGCTACACCTTC
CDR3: CASSPGQGLGGYTF

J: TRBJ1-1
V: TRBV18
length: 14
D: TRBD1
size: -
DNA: TGTGCCAGCTCACAGGGGGCGGGGAACACTGAAGCTTTCTTT
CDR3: CASSQGAGNTEAFF

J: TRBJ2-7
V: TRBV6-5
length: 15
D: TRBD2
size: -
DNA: TGTGCCAGCAGTCCACTAGCGGGAGGATCCTACGAGCAGTACTTC
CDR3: CASSPLAGGSYEQYF

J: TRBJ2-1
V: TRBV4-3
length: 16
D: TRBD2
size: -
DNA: TGCGCCAGCAGCCAACTGACTAGCGGGGGCTACAATGAGCAGTTCTTC
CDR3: CASSQLTSGGYNEQFF

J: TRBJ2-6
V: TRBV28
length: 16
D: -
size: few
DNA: TGTGCCAGCATCTCGCCGTGGGCTGGTGGGGCCAACGTCCTGACTTTC
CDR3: CASISPWAGGANVLTF

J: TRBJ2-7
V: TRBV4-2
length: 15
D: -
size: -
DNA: TGTGCCAGCAGCCAAGATCTGGCGGGGACCTACGAGCAGTACTTC
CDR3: CASSQDLAGTYEQYF

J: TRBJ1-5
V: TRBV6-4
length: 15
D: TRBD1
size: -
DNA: TGTGCCCGATCGACAGGGGGCAGGAGCAATCAGCCCCAGCATTTT
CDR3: CARSTGGRSNQPQHF

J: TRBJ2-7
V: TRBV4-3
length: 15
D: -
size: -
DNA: TGCGCCAGCAGCCAAGGCCCAGGGGAGGGCTACGAGCAGTACTTC
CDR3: CASSQGPGEGYEQYF

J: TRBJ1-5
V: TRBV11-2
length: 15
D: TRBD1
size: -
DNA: TGTGCCAGCAGCTCCCAGACAGGGGGCAATCAGCCCCAGCATTTT
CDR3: CASSSQTGGNQPQHF

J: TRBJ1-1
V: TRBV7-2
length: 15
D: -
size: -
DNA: TGTGCCAGCAGCCCAATCCAGGGCCCGAACACTGAAGCTTTCTTT
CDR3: CASSPIQGPNTEAFF

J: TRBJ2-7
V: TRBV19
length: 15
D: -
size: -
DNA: TGTGCCAGTAGTCTCGTACTAACGTTCGCCTACGAGCAGTACTTC
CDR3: CASSLVLTFAYEQYF

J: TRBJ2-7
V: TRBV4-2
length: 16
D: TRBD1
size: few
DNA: TGTGCCAGCAGCCTCCTCCCCGGCAGGGGGCTGTACGAGCAGTACTTC
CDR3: CASSLLPGRGLYEQYF

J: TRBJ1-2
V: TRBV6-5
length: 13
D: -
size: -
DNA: TGTGCCAGCAGTTACCAGGGGAATAATGGCTACACCTTC
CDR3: CASSYQGNNGYTF